This T cell receptor (beta chain) originates from a study of T-cell reconstitution after alpha-beta-depleted transplantation in children. TCRbeta library preparation incorporated unique molecular identifiers. Each CDR3 protein is one row after TCRdb ran MiXCR on the PCR reads. The sample includes approximately 490,000 distinct CDR3 sequences, under 15% of them seen just once. This clonotype was seen at least ten times. This material consisted of PBMCs from the stem cell graft donor, taken from the stem cell graft. The clonotype was recovered from a human donor who donated a stem cell graft to a child with combined immunodeficiency.

As DNA, the CDR3 is TGTGCCAGCAGCGCCCAGGTACAGCGGAACACTGAAGCTTTCTTT. Amino acids: CASSAQVQRNTEAFF. The V call is TRBV9, the J call TRBJ1-1, with D unresolved. Deletions cut 3 bases from V and 1 base from J, with 13 bases between. Looked up from germline, CDR1 is SGDLS and CDR2 is YYNGEE. CDR3 length: 15 amino acids.